This section outlines one T cell receptor (beta chain) sequence together with its context. Its antigen is unidentified. This likely comes from a read error, as the CDR3 has no conserved phenylalanine or tryptophan at its end. The germline V gene encodes CDR1 SNHLY and CDR2 FYNNEI. The CDR3 contains 13 residues. Trimming took off 2 bases at V and 6 bases at J, with 5 bases between the two ends. This record comes from a study of cytomegalovirus exposure and HLA in healthy donors. Study as a whole: Roughly 80 million unique TCRs from HLA-typed donors made up an early data release. Regarding the study as a whole: Most TCR sequences were seen very rarely across donors, but some public TCRs occurred in many.

PCR was performed using 60 Vbeta and 13 Jbeta primers. Assay used: immunoSEQ multiplex PCR; TCRdb lists only in-frame clones, some missing. This table holds approximately 190,000 clones, 70% to 90% found once. The rearrangement links TRBV2 to TRBJ1-6; D is undetermined. Sequencing input: PBMCs. The source of this sequence is a woman under 30 in good health and CMV-seropositive. CDR3 region: CASSEIANSPLHL. CDR3 coding DNA: TGTGCCAGCAGTGAAATTGCTAATTCACCCCTCCACCTT.